This TCR beta chain was sequenced in a study of vaccination effects on CD4 cells after COVID-19. Looked up from germline, CDR1 is MGHDK and CDR2 is SYGVNS. The CDR3 totals 13 residues. V was clipped by 2 bases and J by 0 bases, with 4 bases between them. Before any sequencing was done, the ViraFEST assay used viral peptide pools to expand antigen-specific CD4+ T cells. Researchers isolated CD4+ T cells once approximately ten days of culture had elapsed. It was two doses of either the BNT162b2 or mRNA-1273 vaccine that participants received. At days 3 and 7, half of the medium was exchanged for IL-2 medium. A word on this clone: Its cognate antigen is unknown.

TCRdb keeps only in-frame clones here, not all; method: immunoSEQ multiplex PCR. The data contain roughly 13,000 clones, approximately 72% of them seen just once; the ten biggest clones take up roughly 9.9%. The sequencing used CD4+ T cells from PBMCs cultured with SARS-CoV-2 spike peptides, collected after COVID-19 vaccination. The V gene is TRBV25-1, the J gene TRBJ1-1, with D unresolved. The receptor was isolated from a human donor who received a COVID-19 vaccine. The CDR3 spells CASSEGLNTEAFF. The CDR3 DNA is TGTGCCAGCAGTGAAGGTTTGAACACTGAAGCTTTCTTT.